Sequencing of this T cell receptor (beta chain) was carried out in a study of blood T cell repertoires in COVID-19. Across the whole study: COVID-19 samples, acute and convalescent, were from the United States, Italy and Spain. Sources were T cells, B-cell-depleted T cells, or PBMCs; the material itself was cDNA or gDNA.

This CDR3 spans 14 amino acids. Germline V gives CDR1 LGHDT, CDR2 YNNKEL (reference sequence). V was shortened by 1 base and J by 7 bases, with 10 bases between the two germline ends. Original methodology: Amplification of reference gene primers provided the estimated nucleated cell counts. Sequencing used immunoSEQ multiplex PCR; TCRdb keeps in-frame clones, though not all of them. The V and J calls and clone size are taken from that table; D and trimming were inferred from the DNA. Of 45,000 to 65,000 clones listed, around 84% were seen once; the top ten hold 10% to 15%. This clonotype originated in an elderly woman with acute or convalescent COVID-19. The sample was peripheral blood. The V gene is TRBV3-1 (or the pseudogene TRBV3-2), the J gene TRBJ1-4; no definite D call. The CDR3 reads CASSQGEGIEKLFF. The CDR3 coding sequence is TGTGCCAGCAGCCAAGGGGAGGGAATTGAAAAACTGTTTTTT.